This T cell receptor (beta chain) was identified in a study of blood T cell repertoires in COVID-19. Data came from immunoSEQ multiplex PCR; TCRdb stores just in-frame clones and leaves some out. The sample contains about 140,000 clones, more than 65% of which appear only once. V was clipped by 2 bases and J by 7 bases; unmatched bases: 11. The V gene's germline CDR1 is SNHLY and CDR2 FYNNEI. This CDR3 comprises 18 residues. Sequencing was performed on peripheral blood. The V and J genes are TRBV2 and TRBJ1-6; TRBD1 agrees at 10 bases. The receptor comes from an elderly man with acute or convalescent COVID-19. This CDR3 is CASSEYKSDRGQNSPLHF. Here the CDR3 DNA reads TGTGCCAGCAGTGAATACAAGTCCGACAGGGGGCAGAATTCACCCCTCCACTTT.